The rows below give T cell receptor beta chains drawn from one sample of a study of cytomegalovirus exposure and HLA in healthy donors. Assay: immunoSEQ multiplex PCR; the TCRdb copy retains only in-frame clones and omits some. Of some 100,000 clones listed, roughly 58% are singletons. Sequences were obtained from PBMCs. These receptors were obtained from a woman aged 30 to 39 in good health and CMV-seropositive. Each CDR3 is given with its conserved first and last residue. Each record gives: D gene, clone size, V gene, J gene, CDR3 DNA, CDR3 protein. A D gene is named only where the DNA matches it firmly. Rows may omit the clone size; those that give it use once, few, many or a size class.

TRBD1	-	TRBV28	TRBJ1-2	TGTGCCAGCAACAAACAGGGGAGACTGAACTATGGCTACACCTTC	CASNKQGRLNYGYTF
TRBD2	-	TRBV5-1	TRBJ2-3	TGCGCCAGCAGCCTAATAGCGGGGAGCACAGATACGCAGTATTTT	CASSLIAGSTDTQYF
-	-	TRBV14	TRBJ2-6	TGTGCCAGCAGCCATCTTCAAGGGAGGGGGACGCCAAGCTCTGGGGCCAACGTCCTGACTTTC	CASSHLQGRGTPSSGANVLTF
-	-	TRBV2	TRBJ2-4	TGTGCCAGCAGGGGAACAAGCGGAAACATTCAGTACTTC	CASRGTSGNIQYF
TRBD1	-	TRBV27	TRBJ1-2	TGTGCCAGCAGTCGACAGGGGCGCAACTATGGCTACACCTTC	CASSRQGRNYGYTF
-	-	TRBV7-9	TRBJ1-2	TGTGCCAGCAGCTTAGCCCGGGAAACGGGAGGCGGCTACACCTTC	CASSLARETGGGYTF
-	-	TRBV30	TRBJ2-5	TGTGCCTGGAGTCCCACGGGGTCTGTCGTTTCGCTCAAGAAAGAGACCCAGTACTTC	CAWSPTGSVVSLKKETQYF
TRBD1	-	TRBV7-7	TRBJ1-1	TGTGCTAGCAGTCCCGGGACAGGGCGGAACACTGAAGCTTTCTTT	CASSPGTGRNTEAFF
-	few	TRBV27	TRBJ2-7	TGTGCCAGCAGTTTTGCGGGGAACTCCTACGAGCAGTACTTC	CASSFAGNSYEQYF
TRBD2	-	TRBV7-2	TRBJ2-1	TGTGCCAGCAGCACCAGACTAGCGGGCCCGCGTGGTGAGCAGTTCTTC	CASSTRLAGPRGEQFF
-	-	TRBV13	TRBJ2-1	TGTGCCAGCAGCTTAGTTCGGACAGTCAATGAGCAGTTCTTC	CASSLVRTVNEQFF
TRBD1	few	TRBV27	TRBJ2-7	TGTGCCAGCAGCCAAGAAGGGGGCTGGAACGAGCAGTACTTC	CASSQEGGWNEQYF
TRBD1	-	TRBV27	TRBJ1-6	TGTGCCAGCTCGGGACAGAACATGTCACCCCTCCACTTT	CASSGQNMSPLHF
-	-	TRBV7-3	TRBJ2-2	TGTGCCAGCTCGACAGGGAACACCGGGGAGCTGTTTTTT	CASSTGNTGELFF
TRBD2	-	TRBV19	TRBJ2-3	TGTGCCAGTAGTGAGACTAGCGGTTTCACAGATACGCAGTATTTT	CASSETSGFTDTQYF
-	-	TRBV4-3	TRBJ2-5	TGCGCCAGCAGCGCCTTGTGGGGCGGGGAGCAAGAGACCCAGTACTTC	CASSALWGGEQETQYF
-	-	TRBV18	TRBJ1-6	TGTGCCAGCTCAACCCTCAACTCGGTGGATTCACCCCTCCACTTT	CASSTLNSVDSPLHF